The clone carrying this T cell receptor (beta chain) was seen more than once but under ten times. TCRdb re-analysed the RT-PCR reads in MiXCR, keeping a single row per CDR3 protein. Of more than 850,000 distinct CDR3 sequences in the sample, 15% to 20% were seen once. The CDR3 runs to 14 residues. Germline trimming cut 6 bases from V and 6 bases from J; bases unmatched to any gene: 5. Germline V gives CDR1 MGHDK, CDR2 SYGVNS. This sample stems from a study of patients and donors after allogeneic stem cell transplantation. The sample taken for sequencing was blood, either unsorted or a sorted T cell fraction (not recorded which). The sequence was collected from a human donor who was either an allogeneic HSCT recipient or a stem cell or donor lymphocyte infusion donor (not recorded which). It is not recorded whose cells these are; they may come from a transplant donor. The rearrangement links TRBV25-1 to TRBJ2-5; 12 bases are a match to TRBD2. DNA of the CDR3: TGTGCCAGCAGATCGACTAGCGGGGGCCAGACCCAGTACTTC. The encoded protein is CASRSTSGGQTQYF.